The rows below give T cell receptor beta chains drawn from one sample of a study of beta chain features in type 1 diabetes. Using immunoSEQ multiplex PCR, the repertoire was profiled, and TCRdb retains in-frame clones only, with some absent. This table has about 110,000 clones, almost 40% appearing once. The sample taken for sequencing was stem cell memory CD4+ T cells from blood. The receptor source for this set is a young woman in good health. Both conserved end residues are part of each CDR3. D genes are given only for firm matches. Clone size appears in some rows only: once, few, many, or a class for an expanded clone.

TRBJ1-4 TRBV19 . . CASTLTGKNEKLFF TGTGCCAGCACTCTAACCGGGAAGAATGAAAAACTGTTTTTT
TRBJ2-7 TRBV5-1 . . CASSYRVGEQYF TGCGCCAGCAGCTACAGGGTAGGCGAGCAGTACTTC
TRBJ1-2 TRBV7-2 . . CASSFSGLGGYTF TGTGCCAGCAGCTTTTCAGGGCTCGGAGGCTACACCTTC
TRBJ2-1 TRBV10-3 TRBD2 few CAISESGEGYNEQFF TGTGCCATCAGTGAGTCGGGGGAGGGCTACAATGAGCAGTTCTTC
TRBJ1-1 TRBV30 . few CAWSPRLYTEAFF TGTGCCTGGAGTCCCCGACTATACACTGAAGCTTTCTTT
TRBJ2-7 TRBV28 TRBD1 . CASRGQFSTYEQYF TGTGCCAGCAGGGGACAGTTTTCCACCTACGAGCAGTACTTC
TRBJ1-5 TRBV30 . . CAWRGQGLGQPQHF TGTGCCTGGAGAGGTCAGGGACTAGGACAGCCCCAGCATTTT
TRBJ2-3 TRBV7-8 . . CASSLGAGMSTDTQYF TGTGCCAGCAGCTTAGGCGCAGGGATGAGCACAGATACGCAGTATTTT
TRBJ2-5 TRBV7-6 TRBD1 many CASSLVTGETQYF TGTGCCAGCAGCTTAGTGACAGGGGAGACCCAGTACTTC
TRBJ2-3 TRBV7-2 TRBD2 few CASSLGLAGSTDTQYF TGTGCCAGCAGCTTGGGACTAGCGGGAAGCACAGATACGCAGTATTTT
TRBJ1-2 TRBV30 . . CACRDSARGYTF TGTGCCTGCAGGGATTCGGCCCGAGGCTACACCTTC
TRBJ2-1 TRBV18 TRBD2 . CASSPPGLSNEQFF TGTGCCAGCTCACCACCGGGACTATCCAATGAGCAGTTCTTC
TRBJ2-2 TRBV5-1 TRBD2 . CASSFSGRETGELFF TGCGCCAGCAGCTTTAGCGGGAGAGAGACCGGGGAGCTGTTTTTT
TRBJ2-1 TRBV10-3 . few CAVAGLGPYNEQFF TGTGCCGTTGCGGGTCTGGGCCCCTACAATGAGCAGTTCTTC
TRBJ1-3 TRBV4-2 TRBD1 . CASSQSKGRTGAGNTIYF TGTGCCAGCAGCCAATCAAAAGGAAGGACAGGGGCCGGAAACACCATATATTTT
TRBJ2-7 TRBV10-3 TRBD2 . CAINRGLAESSYEQYF TGTGCCATCAACCGCGGACTAGCGGAGAGCTCCTACGAGCAGTACTTC
TRBJ1-5 TRBV19 . few CASNPRVEDQPQHF TGTGCCAGTAACCCTCGGGTAGAGGATCAGCCCCAGCATTTT
TRBJ2-1 TRBV28 TRBD2 . CASSPHGGRYNEQFF TGTGCCAGCAGCCCCCACGGCGGGAGATACAATGAGCAGTTCTTC
TRBJ1-2 TRBV15 . . CATSPPGGGLLGYGYTF TGTGCCACCAGCCCTCCCGGTGGCGGACTATTAGGGTATGGCTACACCTTC
TRBJ1-5 TRBV27 TRBD1 once CASSLIGGQPQHF TGTGCCAGCAGTTTAATAGGGGGCCAGCCCCAGCATTTT
TRBJ2-1 TRBV23-1 . few CASSQQGTSSYNEQFF TGCGCCAGCAGTCAACAGGGGACGAGCTCCTACAATGAGCAGTTCTTC
TRBJ2-7 TRBV7-9 TRBD2 . CASSLAADSGSTYEQYF TGTGCCAGCAGCTTAGCGGCGGATAGCGGGTCTACCTACGAGCAGTACTTC
TRBJ1-5 TRBV19 TRBD1 . CASGGTGGSQPQHF TGTGCCAGTGGCGGGACAGGGGGCAGTCAGCCCCAGCATTTT
TRBJ1-4 TRBV4-3 . . CASSQGVGRATNEKLFF TGCGCCAGCAGCCAAGGGGTTGGCAGGGCAACTAATGAAAAACTGTTTTTT
TRBJ1-4 TRBV16 . . CASSQLEGPNLFF TGTGCCAGCAGCCAACTGGAGGGGCCAAATCTGTTTTTT
TRBJ2-3 TRBV9 TRBD2 . CASSVAKREADTQYF TGTGCCAGCAGCGTAGCGAAGCGGGAGGCAGATACGCAGTATTTT
TRBJ2-7 TRBV11-2 TRBD2 once CASSLFRLAGGSYEQYF TGTGCCAGCAGCTTATTCCGACTAGCGGGTGGCTCCTACGAGCAGTACTTC
TRBJ1-1 TRBV11-2 TRBD1 few CASSLRQGRPEAFF TGTGCCAGCAGCTTACGACAGGGGAGACCTGAAGCTTTCTTT
TRBJ2-1 TRBV7-7 TRBD2 few CASSLGLAAYNEQFF TGTGCTAGCAGCTTAGGACTAGCGGCCTACAATGAGCAGTTCTTC
TRBJ2-1 TRBV19 TRBD2 . CASSNIAGTARDEQFF TGTGCCAGTAGCAACATAGCGGGAACCGCCAGGGATGAGCAGTTCTTC
TRBJ2-1 TRBV4-2 TRBD2 . CASSQGGGRPLSSYNEQFF TGTGCCAGCAGCCAAGGCGGGGGGCGCCCCCTTAGCTCCTACAATGAGCAGTTCTTC
TRBJ1-2 TRBV29-1 . . CSAILGTNGYTF TGCAGCGCCATACTAGGGACAAATGGCTACACCTTC
TRBJ2-1 TRBV29-1 TRBD2 . CSVRRVAGVRDEQFF TGCAGCGTTAGGAGAGTAGCGGGAGTCCGGGATGAGCAGTTCTTC
TRBJ2-1 TRBV14 TRBD2 few CASSQVGLGRVNEQFF TGTGCCAGCAGCCAGGTTGGCCTTGGGAGGGTAAATGAGCAGTTCTTC
TRBJ2-6 TRBV5-6 . few CASSPTRSSGANVLTF TGTGCCAGCAGCCCGACACGATCCTCTGGGGCCAACGTCCTGACTTTC
TRBJ2-3 TRBV30 . . CAWGSSVNTDTQYF TGTGCCTGGGGGTCTAGTGTAAATACAGATACGCAGTATTTT
TRBJ2-1 TRBV27 TRBD1 . CASSLWAGGSYNEQFF TGTGCCAGCAGTTTATGGGCAGGGGGCAGCTACAATGAGCAGTTCTTC
TRBJ1-1 TRBV7-9 . . CASSFTGGTEAFF TGTGCCAGCAGCTTTACCGGGGGCACTGAAGCTTTCTTT
TRBJ2-1 TRBV28 . . CASNGGVSYNEQFF TGTGCCAGCAACGGGGGAGTTTCCTACAATGAGCAGTTCTTC
TRBJ2-7 TRBV11-2 TRBD1 . CASSFLGQGASGEQYF TGTGCCAGCAGCTTCCTGGGACAGGGGGCATCGGGGGAGCAGTACTTC
TRBJ1-1 TRBV19 TRBD1 . CASSIGQGASGAEAFF TGTGCCAGTAGTATCGGCCAGGGGGCGTCCGGAGCTGAAGCTTTCTTT
TRBJ1-5 TRBV28 . . CASSLLGGQPQHF TGTGCCAGCAGTCTCCTAGGGGGTCAGCCCCAGCATTTT
TRBJ1-2 TRBV7-9 TRBD1 few CGITGGGGYTF TGTGGCATCACAGGGGGTGGTGGCTACACCTTC
TRBJ2-6 TRBV19 TRBD2 . CASSIGRDAGANVLTF TGTGCCAGTAGTATTGGGAGGGATGCTGGGGCCAACGTCCTGACTTTC
TRBJ2-7 TRBV5-1 . few CASSLNPQQGGEQYF TGCGCCAGCAGCTTGAATCCTCAGCAGGGGGGCGAGCAGTACTTC
TRBJ1-2 TRBV7-9 . . CASSSRVYGYGYTF TGTGCCAGCAGCAGCAGGGTATATGGCTATGGCTACACCTTC
TRBJ2-1 TRBV19 TRBD2 . CASSIGLAGVHEQFF TGTGCCAGTAGTATCGGACTAGCGGGAGTCCATGAGCAGTTCTTC
TRBJ2-1 TRBV5-1 TRBD2 . CASSNPSGRPSFSYNEQFF TGCGCCAGCAGCAACCCTAGCGGGAGGCCGTCCTTCTCCTACAATGAGCAGTTCTTC
TRBJ2-3 TRBV5-6 TRBD2 . CASSLVSSGVYTDTQYF TGTGCCAGCAGCTTGGTGTCTAGCGGAGTCTACACAGATACGCAGTATTTT
TRBJ2-1 TRBV2 TRBD2 . CASLLDGRNEQFF TGTGCCAGCCTCTTGGACGGGAGGAATGAGCAGTTCTTC
TRBJ1-1 TRBV7-3 . few CATSLNGNTEAFF TGTGCCACCAGCTTAAACGGGAACACTGAAGCTTTCTTT
TRBJ2-3 TRBV6-6 . . CASSYSETRSISQYF TGTGCCAGCAGTTACTCGGAGACTAGAAGTATCTCGCAGTATTTT
TRBJ2-1 TRBV10-3 . . CAINQTPLILSYNEQFF TGTGCCATCAATCAGACTCCTCTCATCTTATCCTACAATGAGCAGTTCTTC
TRBJ2-6 TRBV5-1 TRBD1 . CASLTGGNSGANVLTF TGCGCCAGTCTAACAGGGGGCAACTCTGGGGCCAACGTCCTGACTTTC
TRBJ1-1 TRBV19 . few CASWHRAEAFF TGTGCCAGCTGGCACAGGGCTGAAGCTTTCTTT
TRBJ1-5 TRBV7-9 . . CASSLGGLDQPQHF TGTGCCAGCAGCTTAGGAGGGCTGGATCAGCCCCAGCATTTT
TRBJ2-5 TRBV11-2 TRBD2 . CASSFQTGGGETQYF TGTGCCAGCAGCTTCCAAACGGGAGGGGGGGAGACCCAGTACTTC
TRBJ2-4 TRBV5-1 . few CASSGGREVNIQYF TGCGCCAGCAGCGGTGGCAGGGAAGTAAACATTCAGTACTTC